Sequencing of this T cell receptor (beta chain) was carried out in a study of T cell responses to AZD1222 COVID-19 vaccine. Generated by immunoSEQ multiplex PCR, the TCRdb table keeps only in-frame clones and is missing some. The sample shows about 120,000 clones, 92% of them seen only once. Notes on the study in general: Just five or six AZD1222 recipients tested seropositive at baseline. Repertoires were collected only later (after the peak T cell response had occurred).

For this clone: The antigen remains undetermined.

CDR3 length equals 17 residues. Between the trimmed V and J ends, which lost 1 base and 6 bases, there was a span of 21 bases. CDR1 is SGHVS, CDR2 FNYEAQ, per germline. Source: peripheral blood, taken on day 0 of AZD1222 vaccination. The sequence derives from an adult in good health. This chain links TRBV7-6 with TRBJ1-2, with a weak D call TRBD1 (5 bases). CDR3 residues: CASSLVVQGWSIDGYTF. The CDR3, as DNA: TGTGCCAGCAGCTTAGTAGTCCAGGGATGGTCGATTGATGGCTACACCTTC.